This TCR beta chain was identified during a study of siplizumab effects on memory and regulatory T cells. Measured with immunoSEQ multiplex PCR; TCRdb has only the in-frame clones, and not every one. The top ten hold about 0.1% of the sample, which has about 66,000 clones, roughly 97% seen once. V lost 0 bases, J lost 8 bases, and 7 bases lay in between. The CDR3 extends over 11 amino acids. Looked up from germline, CDR1 is SQVTM and CDR2 is ANQGSEA. Sequences were obtained from naive CD8+ T cells sorted from blood. This sequence joins TRBV29-1 and TRBJ1-2, with D possibly TRBD1 on 6 matching bases. This sequence originates from a human donor in good health. In nucleotides, the CDR3 is TGCAGCGTTGAAGAACAGGGAGGCTACACCTTC. This translates into CSVEEQGGYTF.